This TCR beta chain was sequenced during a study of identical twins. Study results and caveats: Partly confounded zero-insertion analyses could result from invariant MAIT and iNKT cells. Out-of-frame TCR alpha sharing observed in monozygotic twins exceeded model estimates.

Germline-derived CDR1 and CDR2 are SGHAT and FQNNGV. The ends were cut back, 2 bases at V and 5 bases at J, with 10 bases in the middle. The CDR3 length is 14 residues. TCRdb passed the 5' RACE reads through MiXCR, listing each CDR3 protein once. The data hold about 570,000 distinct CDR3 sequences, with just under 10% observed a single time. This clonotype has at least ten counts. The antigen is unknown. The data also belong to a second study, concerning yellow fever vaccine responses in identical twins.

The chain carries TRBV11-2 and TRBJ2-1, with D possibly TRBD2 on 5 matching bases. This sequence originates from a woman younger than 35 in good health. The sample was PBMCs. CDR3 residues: CASSLTGSDNEQFF. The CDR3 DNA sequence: TGTGCCAGCAGCTTAACGGGGTCGGACAATGAGCAGTTCTTC.